A single count supports the clone carrying this TCR beta chain. The antigen is unknown. PCR involved 60 Vbeta and 13 Jbeta primers. Generated by immunoSEQ multiplex PCR, the TCRdb table keeps only in-frame clones and is missing some. The sample lists roughly 120,000 clones; about 73% were seen once. The length of the CDR3 is 15 residues. The germline CDR1 and CDR2 sequences are SGHNT and YYREEE (reference sequence). V was pared by 1 base and J by 6 bases, with 11 bases between. The sample originates from a study of cytomegalovirus exposure and HLA in healthy donors. Study overall: Of the donors genotyped, 398 in all, about 76% fell in the Caucasian-associated ancestry cluster. General observations from the study: In a later analysis, a missense DCLRE1C variant was linked to TCR beta V- and J-gene trimming. HLA alleles showed associations with fewer than 20,000 TCR beta sequences in a later analysis, at a 0.05 false discovery rate. No immune exposure information besides CMV serostatus was available.

J is TRBJ1-6 and V is TRBV5-4; maybe TRBD1 (6 bases). This TCR came from a woman between 50 and 59 years old in good health and CMV-seropositive. Sample: PBMCs. The CDR3: CASSLQQGLNSPLHF. In DNA, the CDR3 is TGTGCCAGCAGCTTGCAACAGGGCCTTAATTCACCCCTCCACTTT.